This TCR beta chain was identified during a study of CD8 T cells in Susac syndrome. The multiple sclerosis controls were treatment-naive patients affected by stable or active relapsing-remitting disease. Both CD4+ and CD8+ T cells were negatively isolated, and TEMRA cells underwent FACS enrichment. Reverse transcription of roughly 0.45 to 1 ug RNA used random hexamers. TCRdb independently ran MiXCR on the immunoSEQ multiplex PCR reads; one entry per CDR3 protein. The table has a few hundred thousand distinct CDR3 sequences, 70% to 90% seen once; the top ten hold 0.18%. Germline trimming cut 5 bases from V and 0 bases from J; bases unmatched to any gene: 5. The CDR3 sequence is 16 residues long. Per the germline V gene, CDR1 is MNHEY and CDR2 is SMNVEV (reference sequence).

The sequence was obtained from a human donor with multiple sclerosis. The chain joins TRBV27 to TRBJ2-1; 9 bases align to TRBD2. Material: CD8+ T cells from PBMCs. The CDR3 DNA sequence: TGTGCCAGCAGTAGCCTTAGCGGGAGCTCCTACAATGAGCAGTTCTTC. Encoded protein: CASSSLSGSSYNEQFF.